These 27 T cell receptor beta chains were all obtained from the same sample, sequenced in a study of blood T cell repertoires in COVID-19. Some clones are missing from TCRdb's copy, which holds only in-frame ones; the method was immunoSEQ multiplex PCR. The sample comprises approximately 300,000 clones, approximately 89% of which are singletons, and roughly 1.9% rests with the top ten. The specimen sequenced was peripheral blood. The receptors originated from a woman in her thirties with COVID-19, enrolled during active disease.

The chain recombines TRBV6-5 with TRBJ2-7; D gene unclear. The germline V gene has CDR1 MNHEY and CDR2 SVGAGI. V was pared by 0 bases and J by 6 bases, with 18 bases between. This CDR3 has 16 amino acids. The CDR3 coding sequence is TGTGCCAGCAGTTACTCGGAGATTTCAGTTCAACTCGAGCAGTACTTC. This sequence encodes CASSYSEISVQLEQYF.

For the CDR3, the DNA is TGTGCCAGCGGACTTACAGGGACCGGGGAGCTGTTTTTT. It yields the protein CASGLTGTGELFF. The chain uses TRBV27 and TRBJ2-2; D perhaps matches TRBD1 (6 bases). The V gene's germline CDR1 is MNHEY and CDR2 SMNVEV (reference sequence). This CDR3 spans 13 amino acids. V shed 8 bases and J shed 5 bases, with 12 bases lying between them.

The DNA for the CDR3 is TGCGCCAGCAGCCAAGATCCGGGTTGGGTACGGTATTTT. Amino acids: CASSQDPGWVRYF. This chain connects TRBV4-1 to TRBJ2-3; D is unclear. The V gene's germline CDR1 is MGHRA and CDR2 YSYEKL. The CDR3 loop spans 13 amino acids. The germline V and J ends were trimmed by 0 bases and 14 bases, with 15 bases remaining between them.

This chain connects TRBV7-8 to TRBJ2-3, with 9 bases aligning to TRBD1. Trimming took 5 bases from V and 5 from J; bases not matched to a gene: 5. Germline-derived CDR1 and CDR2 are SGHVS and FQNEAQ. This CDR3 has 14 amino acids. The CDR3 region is CASSRDRVGDTQYF. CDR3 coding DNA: TGTGCCAGCAGCCGGGACAGGGTTGGAGATACGCAGTATTTT.

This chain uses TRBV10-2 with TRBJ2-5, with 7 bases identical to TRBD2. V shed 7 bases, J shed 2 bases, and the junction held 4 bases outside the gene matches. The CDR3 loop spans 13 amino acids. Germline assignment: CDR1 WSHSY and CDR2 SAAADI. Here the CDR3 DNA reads TGCGCCAGCATGGGGACTACTCAAGAGACCCAGTACTTC. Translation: CASMGTTQETQYF.

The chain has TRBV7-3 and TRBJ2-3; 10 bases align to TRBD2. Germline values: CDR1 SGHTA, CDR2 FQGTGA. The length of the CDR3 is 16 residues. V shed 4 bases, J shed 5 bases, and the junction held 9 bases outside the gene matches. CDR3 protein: CASSSSERGGIDTQYF. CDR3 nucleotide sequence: TGTGCCAGCAGCTCCTCGGAGCGGGGGGGCATAGATACGCAGTATTTT.

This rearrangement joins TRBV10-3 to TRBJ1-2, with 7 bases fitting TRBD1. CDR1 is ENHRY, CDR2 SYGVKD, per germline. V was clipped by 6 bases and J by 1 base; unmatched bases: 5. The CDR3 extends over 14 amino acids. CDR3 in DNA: TGTGCCATCAGGCAGACAGGGATTAACTATGGCTACACCTTC. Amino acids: CAIRQTGINYGYTF.

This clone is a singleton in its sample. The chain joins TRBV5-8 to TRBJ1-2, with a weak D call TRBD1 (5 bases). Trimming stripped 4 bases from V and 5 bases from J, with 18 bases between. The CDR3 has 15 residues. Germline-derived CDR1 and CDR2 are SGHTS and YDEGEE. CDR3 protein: CASSTRLDAGYGYTF. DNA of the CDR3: TGTGCCAGCAGCACCCGGTTGGACGCAGGGTATGGCTACACCTTC.

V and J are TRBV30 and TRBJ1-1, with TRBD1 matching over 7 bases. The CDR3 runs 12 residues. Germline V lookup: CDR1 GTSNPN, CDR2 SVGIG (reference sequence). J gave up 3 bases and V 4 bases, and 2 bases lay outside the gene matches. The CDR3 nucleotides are TGTGCCTGGACCGGGACAGACACTGAAGCTTTCTTT. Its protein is CAWTGTDTEAFF.

The DNA for the CDR3 is TGTGCCTGGAAGCTGAACACTGAAGCTTTCTTT. This gives the protein CAWKLNTEAFF. This chain uses TRBV30 with TRBJ1-1; D is ambiguous. This CDR3 region has 11 residues. The V end was cut by 4 bases, the J end by 0 bases, with 3 bases between. Looked up from germline, CDR1 is GTSNPN and CDR2 is SVGIG (reference sequence).

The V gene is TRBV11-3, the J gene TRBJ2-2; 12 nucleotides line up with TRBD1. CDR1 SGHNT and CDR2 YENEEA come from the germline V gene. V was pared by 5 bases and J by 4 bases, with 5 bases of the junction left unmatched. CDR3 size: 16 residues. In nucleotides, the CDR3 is TGTGCCAGCAGCGCGGGGACAGGGGGCATCACCGGGGAGCTGTTTTTT. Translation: CASSAGTGGITGELFF.

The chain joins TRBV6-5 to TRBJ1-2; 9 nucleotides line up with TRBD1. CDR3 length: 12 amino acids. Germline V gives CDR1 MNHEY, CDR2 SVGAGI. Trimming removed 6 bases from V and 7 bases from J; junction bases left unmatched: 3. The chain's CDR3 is CASSRGQGGYTF. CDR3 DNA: TGTGCCAGCAGCAGGGGACAGGGTGGCTACACCTTC.

Written as DNA, the CDR3 is TGTGCCAGCAGTCCCAACAGGGAAACCTACGAGCAGTACTTC. Amino acid sequence: CASSPNRETYEQYF. The chain uses TRBV27 and TRBJ2-7; a possible D gene is TRBD1 (6 bases). Germline V lookup: CDR1 MNHEY, CDR2 SMNVEV (reference sequence). The V end was cut by 5 bases, the J end by 2 bases, with 13 bases between. The CDR3 runs 14 residues.

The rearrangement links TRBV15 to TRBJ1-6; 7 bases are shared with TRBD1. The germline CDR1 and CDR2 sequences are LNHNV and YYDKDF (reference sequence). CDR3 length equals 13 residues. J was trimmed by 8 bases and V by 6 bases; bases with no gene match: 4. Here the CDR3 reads CATRGRGDSPLHF. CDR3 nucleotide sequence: TGTGCCACCAGGGGCAGGGGGGATTCACCCCTCCACTTT.

The CDR3 loop is CASSQGQGATNEKLFF. The CDR3 nucleotides read TGTGCCAGCAGCCAGGGACAGGGAGCAACTAATGAAAAACTGTTTTTT. The chain carries TRBV4-2 and TRBJ1-4, with TRBD1 matching 9 bases. The V gene end was trimmed by 3 bases and the J gene end by 0 bases; junction bases not matched to a gene: 2. The CDR3 covers 16 residues. CDR1 LGHNA and CDR2 YNFKEQ come from the germline V gene.

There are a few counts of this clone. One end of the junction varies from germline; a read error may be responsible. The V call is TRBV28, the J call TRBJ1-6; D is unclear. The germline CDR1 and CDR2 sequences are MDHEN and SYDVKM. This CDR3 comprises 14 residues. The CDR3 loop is CASTEIDYSSPLHF. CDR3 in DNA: TGTGCCAGCACTGAGATAGATTATAGTTCACCCCTCCACTTT.

The CDR3 is CASSLPTGIIEQYV. For the CDR3, the DNA is TGTGCCAGCAGCCTTCCGACAGGGATAATCGAGCAGTACGTC. V usage is TRBV5-8 and J usage is TRBJ2-7; 7 bases match TRBD1. Germline-derived CDR1 and CDR2 are SGHTS and YDEGEE. The CDR3 is made up of 14 amino acids. The trim removed 4 bases at V and 6 bases at J, leaving 10 bases unmatched.

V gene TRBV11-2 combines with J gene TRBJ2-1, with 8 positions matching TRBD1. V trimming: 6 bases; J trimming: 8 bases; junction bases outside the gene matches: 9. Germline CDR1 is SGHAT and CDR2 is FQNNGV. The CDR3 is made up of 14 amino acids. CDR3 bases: TGTGCCAGCAGTCATTTCGACAGGGGCGATGAGCAGTTCTTC. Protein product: CASSHFDRGDEQFF.

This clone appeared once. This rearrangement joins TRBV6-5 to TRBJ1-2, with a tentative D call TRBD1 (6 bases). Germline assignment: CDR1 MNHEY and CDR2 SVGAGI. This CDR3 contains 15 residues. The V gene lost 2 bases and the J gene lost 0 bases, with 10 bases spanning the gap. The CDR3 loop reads CASSYGGATNYGYTF. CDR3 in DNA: TGTGCCAGCAGTTACGGGGGGGCGACTAACTATGGCTACACCTTC.

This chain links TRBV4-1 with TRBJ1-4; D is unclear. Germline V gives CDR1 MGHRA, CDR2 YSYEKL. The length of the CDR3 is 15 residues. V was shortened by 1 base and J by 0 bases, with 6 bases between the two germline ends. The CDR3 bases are TGCGCCAGCAGCCAAGTCGGGGCAACTAATGAAAAACTGTTTTTT. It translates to CASSQVGATNEKLFF.

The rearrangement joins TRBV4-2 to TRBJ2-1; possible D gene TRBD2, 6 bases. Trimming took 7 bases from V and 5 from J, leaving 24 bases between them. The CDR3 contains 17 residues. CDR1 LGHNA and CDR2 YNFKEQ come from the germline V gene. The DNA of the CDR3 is TGTGCCAGCACCCCGTCCTACGCTAGCGAGATTGACAATGAGCAGTTCTTC. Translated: CASTPSYASEIDNEQFF.

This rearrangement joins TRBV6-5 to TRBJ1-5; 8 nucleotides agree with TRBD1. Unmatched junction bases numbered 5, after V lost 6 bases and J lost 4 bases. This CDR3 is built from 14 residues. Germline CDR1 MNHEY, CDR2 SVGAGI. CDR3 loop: CASSPGQENQPQHF. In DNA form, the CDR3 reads TGTGCCAGCAGCCCGGGACAGGAAAATCAGCCCCAGCATTTT.

The CDR3 here is CASSFTGGDYEQYF. CDR3 DNA sequence: TGTGCCAGCAGTTTCACCGGGGGAGACTACGAGCAGTACTTC. This sequence joins TRBV6-6 and TRBJ2-7; possibly TRBD2 for D (6 bases). Germline V gene sequence: CDR1 MNHNY, CDR2 SVGAGI (reference sequence). The CDR3 runs to 14 residues. The V and J ends lost 4 bases and 3 bases respectively, with 13 bases between them.

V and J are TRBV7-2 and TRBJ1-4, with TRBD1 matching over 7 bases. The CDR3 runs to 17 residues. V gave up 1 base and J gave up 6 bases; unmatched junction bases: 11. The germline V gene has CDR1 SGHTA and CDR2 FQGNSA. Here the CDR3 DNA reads TGTGCCAGCAGCTTAGGATTATCGAGGGGGCCACATGAAAAACTGTTTTTT. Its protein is CASSLGLSRGPHEKLFF.

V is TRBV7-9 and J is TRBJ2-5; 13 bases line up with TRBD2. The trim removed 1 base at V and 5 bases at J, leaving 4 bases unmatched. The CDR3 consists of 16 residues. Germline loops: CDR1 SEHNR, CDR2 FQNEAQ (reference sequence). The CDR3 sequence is CASSLGGTSGVETQYF. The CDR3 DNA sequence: TGTGCCAGCAGCTTAGGAGGGACTAGCGGGGTGGAGACCCAGTACTTC.

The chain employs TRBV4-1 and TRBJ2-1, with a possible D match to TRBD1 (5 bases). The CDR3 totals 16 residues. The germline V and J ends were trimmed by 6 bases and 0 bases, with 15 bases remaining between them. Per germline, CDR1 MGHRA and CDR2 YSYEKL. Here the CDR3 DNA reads TGCGCCAGCAGTCCCCAAGGCGACAGCTCCTACAATGAGCAGTTCTTC. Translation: CASSPQGDSSYNEQFF.

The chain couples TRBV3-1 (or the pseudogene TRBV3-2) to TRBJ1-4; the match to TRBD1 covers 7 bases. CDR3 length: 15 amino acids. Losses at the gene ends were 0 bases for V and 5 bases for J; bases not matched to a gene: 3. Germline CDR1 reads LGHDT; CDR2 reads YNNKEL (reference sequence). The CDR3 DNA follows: TGTGCCAGCAGCCAAGATGGGACAGAGAATGAAAAACTGTTTTTT. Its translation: CASSQDGTENEKLFF.